This TCR beta chain was documented in a study of T cell repertoires in cytomegalovirus infection. TCRdb recomputed calls from the reads with MiXCR, one row per CDR3 protein. The table has 380,000 or so distinct CDR3 sequences, about 35% seen once. As regards this clonotype: Its antigen is still unknown.

This TCR derives from a human donor in good health (CMV status not recorded). Some clones in this sample may be carry-over from other donors' samples. Sample: cultured PBMCs, taken from culture after CMV antigen stimulation.

In nucleotides, the CDR3 is TGTGCCAGCATACGGGGCGGGGAGTACAATGAGCAGTTCTTC. Amino acids: CASIRGGEYNEQFF. The V and J genes are TRBV2 and TRBJ2-1; TRBD2 might be the D (6 bases). CDR1 and CDR2 from the germline V gene are SNHLY and FYNNEI. This CDR3 spans 14 amino acids. The V end lost 7 bases, the J end lost 4 bases, and 14 bases lay between the germline ends.